The rows below give T cell receptor beta chains drawn from one sample of a study of vaccination effects on CD4 cells after COVID-19. No antigen has been assigned to these receptors. TCRdb's copy holds only in-frame clones and misses some; the assay was immunoSEQ multiplex PCR. The data hold 50,000 to 65,000 clones, with roughly 79% observed a single time. The sequencing here drew on CD4+ T cells from PBMCs cultured with HCoV-229E spike peptides, taken before COVID-19 vaccination. The receptors were sampled from a human donor who received a COVID-19 vaccine. Each CDR3 is given with its conserved first and last residue. The D gene is left open where the match is weak. Clone size is given for some rows only: seen once, a few or many times, or a class if the clone is expanded.

.	TRBJ2-4	.	TRBV15	TGTGCCACCAGCAGAGATGGTGGGGCGAACATTCAGTACTTC	CATSRDGGANIQYF
.	TRBJ2-2	TRBD1	TRBV30	TGTGCCAGAAAGGGACAGGGCGGCACCGGGGAGCTGTTTTTT	CARKGQGGTGELFF
.	TRBJ1-3	.	TRBV28	TGTGCCAGCCTAGACCGGCAGAAAAACACCATATATTTT	CASLDRQKNTIYF
few	TRBJ1-2	.	TRBV5-6	TGTGCCAGCAGCCCGGGACGGTTTAACTATGGCTACACCTTC	CASSPGRFNYGYTF
few	TRBJ2-2	TRBD2	TRBV5-1	TGCGCCAGCAGCTTGACTAGCGGGGGGGCAAGCGGGGAGCTGTTTTTT	CASSLTSGGASGELFF
.	TRBJ1-4	TRBD1	TRBV5-1	TGCGCCAGCAGCTGGGGACAGGGGCTGGAAAAACTGTTTTTT	CASSWGQGLEKLFF
.	TRBJ2-1	TRBD1	TRBV15	TGTGCCACCAGAGTCGGGGCAGGGGGTAATTTTAATGAGCAGTTCTTC	CATRVGAGGNFNEQFF
.	TRBJ1-5	TRBD1	TRBV19	TGTGCCAGTAGTATAAGGACAGGAGCGGGTCAGCCCCAGCATTTT	CASSIRTGAGQPQHF
.	TRBJ2-5	TRBD1	TRBV4-3	TGCGCCAGCAGCCCGAACAGGGGTTTTGGAGAGACCCAGTACTTC	CASSPNRGFGETQYF
.	TRBJ1-6	TRBD1	TRBV2	TGTGCCAGCAGTAGGACAGGGGTGCATGGTTCACCCCTCCACTTT	CASSRTGVHGSPLHF
.	TRBJ1-2	TRBD1	TRBV7-8	TGTGCCAGCAGCGCGTACAGGGGAAGCGGGGGCTACACCTTC	CASSAYRGSGGYTF
.	TRBJ1-4	.	TRBV30	TGTGCCTGGAGGCGTCAGTCAACTAATGAAAAACTGTTTTTT	CAWRRQSTNEKLFF
.	TRBJ1-3	.	TRBV6-5	TGTGCCAGCAGCCGGACCCTCTCTGGAAACACCATATATTTT	CASSRTLSGNTIYF
.	TRBJ2-1	.	TRBV18	TGTGCCAGTGGGGGCAACGATGAGCAGTTCTTC	CASGGNDEQFF
few	TRBJ1-2	TRBD1	TRBV7-9	TGTGCCAGCAGCGACGGGACAGCTAACTATGGCTACACCTTC	CASSDGTANYGYTF
.	TRBJ2-3	TRBD2	TRBV7-8	TGTGCCAGCAGCTTAGTAGCGGGGGTAAATACGCAGTATTTT	CASSLVAGVNTQYF
once	TRBJ1-5	.	TRBV2	TGTGCCAGCAACCCAAGCCATCAGATCCAGCCCCAGCATTTT	CASNPSHQIQPQHF
.	TRBJ1-3	TRBD1	TRBV23-1	TGCGCCAGCACTCCAAGCAGGGACAGGGGGCGAAACACCATATATTTT	CASTPSRDRGRNTIYF
few	TRBJ1-2	.	TRBV10-2	TGCGCCAGCAGTGAGTCGGGTTGGTATGGCTACACCTTC	CASSESGWYGYTF
once	TRBJ2-3	TRBD1	TRBV6-5	TGTGCCAGCAGTTACTCGAGGGGGCAGGTCGCAGATACGCAGTATTTT	CASSYSRGQVADTQYF
once	TRBJ1-4	.	TRBV3-1/TRBV3-2	TGTGCCAGCAGCCCACTCATGGAGAGAGCAACTAATGAAAAACTGTTTTTT	CASSPLMERATNEKLFF
.	TRBJ2-2	.	TRBV6-5	TGTGCCAGCAGTTACTCTCCACAGAACACCGGGGAGCTGTTTTTT	CASSYSPQNTGELFF
.	TRBJ2-5	.	TRBV27	TGTGCCAGCAGTTCCGGCGAGACCCAGTACTTC	CASSSGETQYF
.	TRBJ2-1	.	TRBV7-2	TGTGCCAGCAGCCTGAATAGAGGATATGAGCAGTTCTTC	CASSLNRGYEQFF
.	TRBJ2-2	.	TRBV4-1	TGCGCCAGCAGCCACGAGCTAGGGACGATGGGCACCGGGGAGCTGTTTTTT	CASSHELGTMGTGELFF
.	TRBJ2-5	.	TRBV2	TGTGCCAGCAGTAGGGTTTTGGAGACCCAGTACTTC	CASSRVLETQYF
.	TRBJ1-6	.	TRBV10-2	TGCGCCAGCGCCCAGGGCGGGACGTCGTCACCCCTCCACTTT	CASAQGGTSSPLHF
.	TRBJ1-1	.	TRBV19	TGTGCCAGTAGTATATCGGACCGGACTGAAGCTTTCTTT	CASSISDRTEAFF
few	TRBJ2-3	.	TRBV3-1/TRBV3-2	TGTGCCAGCAGTCTGCTAGCTAGTGCAGATACGCAGTATTTT	CASSLLASADTQYF
.	TRBJ1-5	.	TRBV2	TGTGCCAGCAGAAAGGGTTTCTATGGCAATCAGCCCCAGCATTTT	CASRKGFYGNQPQHF
once	TRBJ2-3	TRBD1	TRBV20-1	TGCAGTGCTAGTGCCCGGACAGGGTATTTGACAGATACGCAGTATTTT	CSASARTGYLTDTQYF
.	TRBJ1-2	TRBD1	TRBV5-4	TGTGCCAGCAGCGCCGGGACAGCCCTTAACTATGGCTACACCTTC	CASSAGTALNYGYTF
.	TRBJ2-2	TRBD2	TRBV7-3	TGTGCCAGCAGCTTAGGGCTAGCGGGCCCCACCGGGGAGCTGTTTTTT	CASSLGLAGPTGELFF
.	TRBJ2-3	TRBD2	TRBV6-6	TGTGCCAGCAGCCATCTTAGCGGGGGCCTGACAGATACGCAGTATTTT	CASSHLSGGLTDTQYF
.	TRBJ2-4	.	TRBV18	TGTGCCAGCTCACCCCTCGGACAGTGGACAGCCAAAAACATTCAGTACTTC	CASSPLGQWTAKNIQYF
few	TRBJ1-2	.	TRBV5-4	TGTGCCAGCAGCTTGGGGGATTCGTATGGCTACACCTTC	CASSLGDSYGYTF
.	TRBJ2-1	TRBD2	TRBV5-1	TGCGCCAGCAGCTTCAGCGGGGGGTATGAGCAGTTCTTC	CASSFSGGYEQFF
.	TRBJ1-5	.	TRBV24-1	TGTGCCACCTCAGTCCCAGGGGCCAATCAGCCCCAGCATTTT	CATSVPGANQPQHF
.	TRBJ2-4	.	TRBV13	TGTGCCAGCACTAGGTGGGTGGCCAAAAACATTCAGTACTTC	CASTRWVAKNIQYF
.	TRBJ1-3	.	TRBV3-1/TRBV3-2	TGTGCCAGCAGCCAATCCGGAGCTGGAAACACCATATATTTT	CASSQSGAGNTIYF
once	TRBJ1-2	.	TRBV6-2/TRBV6-3	TGTGCCAGCAGCCACGGGGAGGGCGGCTATGGCTACACCTTC	CASSHGEGGYGYTF
.	TRBJ1-3	.	TRBV6-5	TGTGCCAGCAGTTACCTCCGGACCCCTGGAAACACCATATATTTT	CASSYLRTPGNTIYF
.	TRBJ2-5	.	TRBV11-1	TGTGCCAGCAGCTCGGACCGGCAGGGCGAGACCCAGTACTTC	CASSSDRQGETQYF
.	TRBJ2-3	TRBD1	TRBV27	TGTGCCAGCAGTTTAAGTGGGACAGGGGGCACAGATACGCAGTATTTT	CASSLSGTGGTDTQYF
few	TRBJ2-1	.	TRBV7-9	TGTGCCAGCAGCTTATGGGTGGGGGGTGGCGATGAGCAGTTCTTC	CASSLWVGGGDEQFF
few	TRBJ1-6	.	TRBV27	TGTGCCAGCAGTTTCGGGGGTCATTCACCCCTCCACTTT	CASSFGGHSPLHF
.	TRBJ1-1	.	TRBV30	TGTGCCTGGAGTAGGGAACCCACCGGGGGAGCTTTCTTT	CAWSREPTGGAFF
.	TRBJ1-5	.	TRBV7-2	TGTGCCAGCAGCTTTCCGCGCGGAGGAAGTAGCAATCAGCCCCAGCATTTT	CASSFPRGGSSNQPQHF
.	TRBJ1-3	.	TRBV4-1	TGCGCCAGCAGCCAATCGGTCTCCTCTGGAAACACCATATATTTT	CASSQSVSSGNTIYF
.	TRBJ2-2	.	TRBV7-9	TGTGCCAGCAGCTTAGCGGTAACCGGGGAGCTGTTTTTT	CASSLAVTGELFF
.	TRBJ1-2	.	TRBV29-1	TGCAGCGTTGACCCGGGACTGAGTGGCTACACCTTC	CSVDPGLSGYTF
.	TRBJ1-4	.	TRBV6-5	TGTGCCAGCAGTTACTCGCGGGGCCATGAAAAACTGTTTTTT	CASSYSRGHEKLFF